The source of this T cell receptor (beta chain) is a study of shared clonotypes between healthy human individuals. The investigators split CD4+ cells into a CD45RA+ naive subset and a CD45RA-negative memory subset. Per the authors' pipeline: Junction-only sequences without quality scores were provided by ImmunoSEQ, so filtering was different. The repertoire was sequenced with immunoSEQ multiplex PCR; TCRdb's copy has only in-frame clones and lacks some. Clone size and V and J calls were adopted from that table, with D and trimming inferred from the DNA. The profile shows about 1,500,000 clones, roughly 96% of them singletons. Overall study findings and caveats: Richness estimates generally favored naive over memory subsets. Tissues were not sampled, only blood, and their repertoires likely differ.

V shed 0 bases and J shed 3 bases, with 9 bases lying between them. Germline V CDR1 and CDR2: SGHNT, YYREEE (reference sequence). The CDR3 spans 14 residues. Of note for this clone: As yet, its antigen is unknown.

This TCR derives from a man aged 30 to 45 in good health. This chain connects TRBV5-4 to TRBJ2-5, with D unresolved. Sequenced input: naive CD4+ T cells sorted from blood. The subset here: CD45RA+ positively selected. The CDR3 is CASSLEWAEETQYF. Written as DNA, the CDR3 is TGTGCCAGCAGCTTGGAATGGGCAGAAGAGACCCAGTACTTC.